A selection of T cell receptor beta chains follows, all from one sample in a study of blood T cell repertoires in COVID-19. Produced via immunoSEQ multiplex PCR; TCRdb's table is partial and in-frame only. The data contain fewer than 400,000 clones, around 80% of them seen just once; the ten biggest clones take up around 3%. The sample comprised peripheral blood. These receptors all come from a man aged 30-40 years with active or convalescent COVID-19. Each CDR3 is given without its conserved first and last residue. Size values are once, few and many counts, or a class for expanded clones, and some rows have none.

v_call,j_call,clone_size,cdr3_aa
TRBV19,TRBJ1-6,.,ASSMHQNSPLH
TRBV5-6,TRBJ2-7,.,ASSLAGTYYEQY
TRBV3-1/TRBV3-2,TRBJ1-6,.,ASSQGTQPRSSYNSPLH
TRBV2,TRBJ1-1,.,ASSDRGPMNTEAF
TRBV4-3,TRBJ2-7,.,ASSQDIPRDRSYEQY
TRBV19,TRBJ2-7,.,ASSIWSGRNEQY
TRBV2,TRBJ2-2,.,ASTGQRNTGELF
TRBV7-9,TRBJ1-5,.,ASSQANSNQPQH
TRBV5-4,TRBJ2-7,few,ASSLAGQTYEQY
TRBV28,TRBJ1-2,.,ASSFSQGYGYT
TRBV7-9,TRBJ2-3,.,ASSSGTGNFGSTDTQY
TRBV29-1,TRBJ2-1,.,RGGSSYNEQF
TRBV5-6,TRBJ1-2,.,ASSLANRYGYT
TRBV2,TRBJ2-7,.,ASSRDTFSYEQY
TRBV7-2,TRBJ1-2,once,ASSLPPQANYGYT
TRBV21-1,TRBJ2-7,.,ASSVREDFTHYEQY
TRBV7-2,TRBJ2-3,.,ASSQGLIITDTQY
TRBV10-3,TRBJ1-2,.,ATNPGHALEGYT
TRBV21-1,TRBJ1-2,.,ASSATSYGAPYDPAGGYGYT
TRBV6-5,TRBJ2-1,.,ASILPGTGWF
TRBV21-1,TRBJ2-3,.,ASSKGASTDTQY
TRBV7-8,TRBJ2-3,once,ASSLRLTTDTQY
TRBV18,TRBJ2-7,.,ASSPRARGTYEQY
TRBV6-4,TRBJ1-2,.,ASRVTWGQVNYGYT
TRBV7-9,TRBJ2-1,.,ATEGNEQF
TRBV19,TRBJ1-4,few,ASTSGSYEKLF
TRBV4-1,TRBJ2-1,.,ASSQLTGDNEQF